The next 20 T cell receptor beta chains were all read from a single sample in a study of blood T cell repertoires in COVID-19. TCRdb's table, derived via immunoSEQ multiplex PCR, lists solely in-frame clones and lacks some. The data show 70,000 to 90,000 clones, with approximately 85% seen just once and 8.5% to 10% held by the top ten. Sequenced sample: peripheral blood. The origin of the receptors is a man between 50 and 59 years old with COVID-19, enrolled during active disease.

The chain couples TRBV28 to TRBJ2-1; 10 bases align to TRBD1. The CDR3 spans 15 residues. V dropped 6 bases and J dropped 7; count of bases not matched to a gene: 9. Germline CDR1 is MDHEN and CDR2 is SYDVKM. CDR3 nucleotide sequence: TGTGCCAGCAGCGTGGGGACAGGGGAAAGGAATGAGCAGTTCTTC. Translated, it gives CASSVGTGERNEQFF.

The rearrangement joins TRBV18 to TRBJ2-1, with TRBD2 as a possible D gene (5 bases). The CDR3 has 14 amino acids. Trimming stripped 5 bases from V and 2 bases from J, with 10 bases between. Germline-derived CDR1 and CDR2 are KGHSH and LQKENI. CDR3 protein: CASSDDGTYNEQFF. CDR3 sequence (DNA): TGTGCCAGCTCAGATGACGGGACCTACAATGAGCAGTTCTTC.

V gene TRBV7-6 combines with J gene TRBJ2-5; 9 bases agree with TRBD2. Per germline, CDR1 SGHVS and CDR2 FNYEAQ. The ends lost 4 bases at V and 5 bases at J; junction bases unmatched: 11. The CDR3 runs 16 residues. CDR3 residues: CASSSTSGYMGETQYF. CDR3 nucleotide sequence: TGTGCCAGCAGCTCCACTAGCGGGTATATGGGGGAGACCCAGTACTTC.

The chain recombines TRBV6-6 with TRBJ1-5; no reliable D call. Germline CDR1 is MNHNY and CDR2 is SVGAGI (reference sequence). The germline V and J ends were trimmed by 5 bases and 5 bases, with 22 bases remaining between them. This CDR3 is 17 amino acids long. CDR3 sequence (DNA): TGTGCCAGCAGTCCCGACCCGGGAACGCTAAATTATCAGCCCCAGCATTTT. Protein: CASSPDPGTLNYQPQHF.

This rearrangement joins TRBV30 to TRBJ1-1; tentative D call: TRBD1 (5 bases). The CDR3 contains 13 residues. Trimming took off 4 bases at V and 5 bases at J, with 14 bases between the two ends. Germline CDR1 reads GTSNPN; CDR2 reads SVGIG (reference sequence). The CDR3 sequence: CAWTKRGRTEAFF. The DNA of the CDR3 is TGTGCCTGGACAAAAAGGGGTAGGACTGAAGCTTTCTTT.

The gene calls are TRBV19 and TRBJ2-7; 9 nucleotides align to TRBD1. V trimming: 4 bases; J trimming: 4 bases; junction bases outside the gene matches: 5. Germline V gene lookup returns CDR1 LNHDA and CDR2 SQIVND (reference sequence). The CDR3 totals 14 residues. The CDR3 protein is CASSTRDRVYEQYF. DNA of the CDR3: TGTGCCAGTAGTACCCGGGACAGGGTATACGAGCAGTACTTC.

V and J are TRBV6-6 and TRBJ2-5; no reliable D call. Germline V gene lookup returns CDR1 MNHNY and CDR2 SVGAGI (reference sequence). With 5 bases removed from V and 1 base from J, the gap between germline ends came to 20 bases. The CDR3 is 17 amino acids. The CDR3: CASSPHLVERRQETQYF. The CDR3 DNA reads TGTGCCAGCAGTCCTCATTTGGTGGAGAGGCGCCAAGAGACCCAGTACTTC.

J is TRBJ1-1 and V is TRBV7-2; D ambiguous. This CDR3 has 12 residues. CDR1 and CDR2 from the germline V gene are SGHTA and FQGNSA. V lost 7 bases to trimming and J lost 3 bases, with 9 bases between them. In DNA form, the CDR3 reads TGTGCCAGCATGTCCAGTTACACTGAAGCTTTCTTT. This sequence encodes CASMSSYTEAFF.

The CDR3 spells CASSRDRVQVQYF. The DNA for the CDR3 is TGTGCCAGCAGCCGGGACAGGGTGCAGGTGCAGTACTTC. The chain recombines TRBV6-5 with TRBJ2-7; 9 bases line up with TRBD1. The germline V gene encodes CDR1 MNHEY and CDR2 SVGAGI. This CDR3 contains 13 residues. The V gene end was trimmed by 6 bases and the J gene end by 9 bases; junction bases not matched to a gene: 9.

V and J are TRBV6-6 and TRBJ2-1, with 8 bases matching TRBD1. The length of the CDR3 is 15 residues. The germline V gene has CDR1 MNHNY and CDR2 SVGAGI (reference sequence). The junction had 9 bases not matched to a gene; V was cut back by 7 bases and J by 4 bases. The CDR3 sequence: CASNPRDRIYNEQFF. The DNA for the CDR3 is TGTGCCAGCAATCCCCGGGACAGGATATACAATGAGCAGTTCTTC.

The V and J genes are TRBV27 and TRBJ2-7, with TRBD1 as a possible D gene (5 bases). This CDR3 region has 13 residues. Germline-derived CDR1 and CDR2 are MNHEY and SMNVEV (reference sequence). V was pared by 10 bases and J by 0 bases, with 13 bases between. CDR3 protein: CATRRGVSYEQYF. CDR3 sequence (DNA): TGTGCCACCAGAAGGGGTGTCTCCTACGAGCAGTACTTC.

This sequence joins TRBV19 and TRBJ2-7; 13 bases are a match to TRBD2. J lost 2 bases, V lost 5 bases, and 6 bases had no gene match. From germline, CDR1 is LNHDA and CDR2 SQIVND (reference sequence). The CDR3 extends over 16 amino acids. CDR3 nucleotide sequence: TGTGCCAGTAGTGCCGGACTAGCGGGAGCCGCCTACGAGCAGTACTTC. Its protein product is CASSAGLAGAAYEQYF. The full variable domain, in which reference TRBV19 and TRBJ2-7 provide the parts outside the CDR3, is DGGITQSPKYLFRKEGQNVTLSCEQNLNHDAMYWYRQDPGQGLRLIYYSQIVNDFQKGDIAEGYSVSREKKESFPLTVTSAQKNPTAFYLCASSAGLAGAAYEQYFGPGTRLTVT.

Concerning this clone: The DNA is omitted, as the CDR3 cannot be located on it reliably, and the CDR3 follows TCRdb's listing. CDR3 in amino acids: CASSSGGWNIQYF. J is TRBJ2-4 and V is TRBV19; the table calls TRBD2, which could not be checked here. The CDR3 extends over 13 residues, inclusive of both ends. CDR1 LNHDA and CDR2 SQIVND come from the germline V gene (reference sequence).

The rearrangement links TRBV7-2 to TRBJ2-2; no definite D call. Looked up from germline, CDR1 is SGHTA and CDR2 is FQGNSA. Between the trimmed V and J ends, which lost 5 bases and 5 bases, there was a span of 9 bases. CDR3 size: 13 residues. CDR3 coding DNA: TGTGCCAGCAGCCAACTTATTACCGGGGAGCTGTTTTTT. Translating it yields CASSQLITGELFF.

This rearrangement joins TRBV6-5 to TRBJ1-2; D gene uncertain. With 6 bases removed from V and 4 bases from J, the gap between germline ends came to 6 bases. Per germline, CDR1 MNHEY and CDR2 SVGAGI. This CDR3 has 11 residues. The chain's CDR3 is CASREGYGYTF. In DNA, the CDR3 is TGTGCCAGCAGGGAGGGCTATGGCTACACCTTC.

The gene calls are TRBV5-1 and TRBJ1-2; the match to TRBD1 covers 7 bases. The germline V gene encodes CDR1 SGHRS and CDR2 YFSETQ. V gave up 3 bases and J gave up 0 bases; unmatched junction bases: 5. This CDR3 comprises 15 residues. CDR3: CASSSRTGANYGYTF. The CDR3 DNA follows: TGCGCCAGCAGCTCCCGGACAGGAGCTAACTATGGCTACACCTTC.

V gene TRBV7-9 combines with J gene TRBJ2-7; 7 nucleotides agree with TRBD1. CDR3 length: 13 residues. The V segment lost 5 bases and the J segment 6 bases; nucleotides outside the gene matches: 7. CDR1 SEHNR and CDR2 FQNEAQ come from the germline V gene (reference sequence). The CDR3 nucleotides are TGTGCCAGCAGCGATACAGGGGTCGGCGAGCAGTACTTC. Translating it yields CASSDTGVGEQYF.

This chain uses TRBV2 with TRBJ1-1; no firm D call. The CDR3 is made up of 13 amino acids. Germline V gives CDR1 SNHLY, CDR2 FYNNEI. The V end lost 4 bases, the J end lost 1 base, and 7 bases lay between the germline ends. Here the CDR3 DNA reads TGTGCCAGCAGTGTCAAATGGAACACTGAAGCTTTCTTT. This codes for CASSVKWNTEAFF.

The rearrangement uses TRBV2 and TRBJ2-7; 7 bases agree with TRBD1. The trim removed 4 bases at V and 2 bases at J, leaving 5 bases unmatched. In germline, CDR1 is SNHLY, CDR2 FYNNEI. The CDR3 length is 14 residues. The CDR3 DNA sequence: TGTGCCAGCAGTGTAGAGACAGGGACCTACGAGCAGTACTTC. This gives the protein CASSVETGTYEQYF.

The chain employs TRBV27 and TRBJ2-3; possible D gene TRBD2, 7 bases. CDR3 size: 15 residues. The germline V and J ends were trimmed by 8 bases and 5 bases, with 20 bases remaining between them. Germline assignment: CDR1 MNHEY and CDR2 SMNVEV (reference sequence). CDR3 region: CASSRGTGGLDTQYF. The CDR3 bases are TGTGCCAGCTCCAGGGGAACGGGAGGTCTAGATACGCAGTATTTT.